This T cell receptor (beta chain) was retrieved from a study of cytotoxic CD8 clonotypes in ibrutinib-treated CLL. Note on this clone: What it binds is not known.

This table comes from immunoSEQ multiplex PCR, and its TCRdb copy is limited to in-frame clones, with some not included. The data contain 15,000 to 20,000 clones, more than 65% of them singletons. Study-level points and caveats: A rise in clonality was seen at ibrutinib response, and a fall back toward baseline was seen at progression.

The germline V gene encodes CDR1 KGHSH and CDR2 LQKENI. The ends were cut back, 1 base at V and 1 base at J, with 7 bases in the middle. The CDR3 has 15 amino acids. The material was PBMCs, obtained before ibrutinib treatment. The genes are TRBV18 and TRBJ2-2; a possible D gene is TRBD1 (5 bases). The receptor was isolated from a human donor with chronic lymphocytic leukemia. The CDR3 spells CASSPRDRNTGELFF. The CDR3, as DNA: TGTGCCAGCTCACCACGAGACAGGAACACCGGGGAGCTGTTTTTT. The full variable domain, completed using reference TRBV18 and TRBJ2-2, is NAGVMQNPRHLVRRRGQEARLRCSPMKGHSHVYWYRQLPEEGLKFMVYLQKENIIDESGMPKERFSAEFPKEGPSILRIQQVVRGDSAAYFCASSPRDRNTGELFFGEGSRLTVL.